The 20 T cell receptor beta chains below come from one sample, sequenced in a study of OX40 agonist ivuxolimab in advanced cancers. Data came from immunoSEQ multiplex PCR; TCRdb stores just in-frame clones and leaves some out. The repertoire holds about 100,000 clones, approximately 87% seen once, with around 1.6% in the top ten. Sample: CD4+ or CD8+ T cells sorted from blood, taken in a trial of the OX40 agonist ivuxolimab. These receptors came from an adult with an advanced solid tumor such as melanoma, head and neck, liver or kidney cancer.

The chain links TRBV29-1 to TRBJ2-3; 9 bases are a match to TRBD2. Germline CDR1 SQVTM, CDR2 ANQGSEA. The CDR3 length is 14 residues. Germline trimming cut 4 bases from V and 2 bases from J; bases unmatched to any gene: 4. The CDR3 sequence: CSVVERGDTDTQYF. The DNA of the CDR3 is TGCAGCGTTGTAGAGCGGGGGGACACAGATACGCAGTATTTT.

The chain joins TRBV25-1 to TRBJ1-5; unclear D gene. This CDR3 comprises 15 residues. Trimming took 3 bases from V and 0 from J, leaving 9 bases between them. The germline V gene encodes CDR1 MGHDK and CDR2 SYGVNS. CDR3 loop: CASSEHGNSNQPQHF. The CDR3 DNA reads TGTGCCAGCAGTGAGCATGGGAATAGCAATCAGCCCCAGCATTTT. Filled out from reference TRBV25-1 and TRBJ1-5, the complete variable domain reads EADIYQTPRYLVIGTGKKITLECSQTMGHDKMYWYQQDPGMELHLIHYSYGVNSTEKGDLSSESTVSRIRTEHFPLTLESARPSHTSQYLCASSEHGNSNQPQHFGDGTRLSIL.

J is TRBJ2-1 and V is TRBV7-9; 8 bases line up with TRBD2. From germline, CDR1 is SEHNR and CDR2 FQNEAQ (reference sequence). The CDR3 runs 15 residues. V trimming: 3 bases; J trimming: 6 bases; junction bases outside the gene matches: 7. The CDR3 loop is CASSLSGTRGNEQFF. Here the CDR3 DNA reads TGTGCCAGCAGCTTGTCCGGGACTAGGGGCAATGAGCAGTTCTTC.

This clone has only a few counts. This chain connects TRBV30 to TRBJ1-5; D not resolved. The germline V gene encodes CDR1 GTSNPN and CDR2 SVGIG (reference sequence). V lost 6 bases and J 0 bases, leaving 6 bases between the germline ends. CDR3 length equals 12 residues. CDR3 nucleotides: TGTGCCTGTGGGAGTAGCAATCAGCCCCAGCATTTT. It codes for CACGSSNQPQHF.

The rearrangement links TRBV19 to TRBJ1-2; D remains ambiguous. CDR1 is LNHDA, CDR2 SQIVND, per germline (reference sequence). The length of the CDR3 is 14 residues. Trimming left V 3 bases short and J 8 bases short, with 16 bases between. In nucleotides, the CDR3 is TGTGCCAGTAGTATTAATTCGGGCAGCCAAGGCTACACCTTC. Translated, it gives CASSINSGSQGYTF.

This clone was detected only once. V gene TRBV5-1 combines with J gene TRBJ2-1; D might be TRBD2 (6 bases). This CDR3 has 16 amino acids. Germline CDR1 SGHRS, CDR2 YFSETQ. V lost 4 bases to trimming and J lost 5 bases, with 19 bases between them. CDR3: CASSLLSGAINNEQFF. The CDR3 DNA reads TGCGCCAGCAGCCTACTTTCGGGAGCGATAAACAATGAGCAGTTCTTC. Drawing the rest from reference TRBV5-1 and TRBJ2-1, the complete variable domain is KAGVTQTPRYLIKTRGQQVTLSCSPISGHRSVSWYQQTPGQGLQFLFEYFSETQRNKGNFPGRFSGRQFSNSRSEMNVSTLELGDSALYLCASSLLSGAINNEQFFGPGTRLTVL.

This chain connects TRBV6-5 to TRBJ2-2, with a possible D match to TRBD2 (6 bases). This CDR3 region has 12 residues. The V and J ends lost 9 bases and 5 bases respectively, with 10 bases between them. The germline CDR1 and CDR2 sequences are MNHEY and SVGAGI. The CDR3 reads CASRRVTGELFF. The CDR3 nucleotides read TGTGCCAGTAGGAGGGTAACCGGGGAGCTGTTTTTT.

This clone has only one observation. For the CDR3, the DNA is TGTGCCAGCTCAACCGTGAGCACAGATACGCAGTATTTT. Its translation: CASSTVSTDTQYF. The rearrangement links TRBV18 to TRBJ2-3; D is unresolved. The ends were cut back, 5 bases at V and 0 bases at J, with 6 bases in the middle. This CDR3 is 13 amino acids long. CDR1 is KGHSH and CDR2 is LQKENI in the germline V gene.

This chain connects TRBV7-6 to TRBJ2-2, with 9 bases that match TRBD2. V dropped 1 base and J dropped 5; count of bases not matched to a gene: 5. Germline CDR1 reads SGHVS; CDR2 reads FNYEAQ. This CDR3 has 16 amino acids. CDR3 sequence (DNA): TGTGCCAGCAGCTTAGAGGTAGCGGGAGTAACCGGGGAGCTGTTTTTT. Amino acids: CASSLEVAGVTGELFF.

This clone was recorded once. The junction departs from the called germline gene at one end, perhaps through a read error. The chain couples TRBV23-1 to TRBJ2-7, with a possible D match to TRBD1 (7 bases). TRBV23-1 is annotated as an ORF whose role is uncertain. There are 16 residues in the CDR3. The CDR3 DNA sequence: TGCGCCAGCACTCAATCGGAGGGGGCAGGGTACTACGAGCAGTACTTC. It yields the protein CASTQSEGAGYYEQYF.

The chain is built from TRBV7-9 and TRBJ2-5; D might be TRBD1 (5 bases). This CDR3 is 15 amino acids long. With 7 bases removed from V and 5 bases from J, the gap between germline ends came to 20 bases. Germline V gene data show CDR1 as SEHNR and CDR2 as FQNEAQ (reference sequence). The DNA of the CDR3 is TGTGCCAGCACCTTTGAAGGCAGGGTGGGGGAGACCCAGTACTTC. This encodes CASTFEGRVGETQYF.

CDR3 residues: CASSSGLAGNEQFF. CDR3 nucleotide sequence: TGTGCCAGCAGCTCGGGACTAGCAGGGAATGAGCAGTTCTTC. The chain carries TRBV5-6 and TRBJ2-1; 9 bases are a match to TRBD2. Germline CDR1 SGHDT, CDR2 YYEEEE. The CDR3 totals 14 residues. V trimming: 3 bases; J trimming: 7 bases; junction bases outside the gene matches: 5.

The gene calls are TRBV7-2 and TRBJ2-5; no clear D gene. The CDR3 totals 16 residues. The V gene's germline CDR1 is SGHTA and CDR2 FQGNSA. V lost 2 bases and J 1 base, leaving 14 bases between the germline ends. The DNA for the CDR3 is TGTGCCAGCAGCTTAAACCGGCCAGCCTCCCAAGAGACCCAGTACTTC. Residues: CASSLNRPASQETQYF.

The chain recombines TRBV11-2 with TRBJ1-5, with a weak D call TRBD1 (5 bases). V was cut by 4 bases and J by 1 base, with 17 bases left in between. CDR1 and CDR2 from the germline V gene are SGHAT and FQNNGV. The CDR3 totals 17 residues. As DNA, the CDR3 is TGTGCCAGCAGCTCCCGACCCGGGGCCGAAAGCAATCAGCCCCAGCATTTT. Translation: CASSSRPGAESNQPQHF. Full variable domain (missing parts from reference TRBV11-2 and TRBJ1-5): EAGVAQSPRYKIIEKRQSVAFWCNPISGHATLYWYQQILGQGPKLLIQFQNNGVVDDSQLPKDRFSAERLKGVDSTLKIQPAKLEDSAVYLCASSSRPGAESNQPQHFGDGTRLSIL.

The CDR3 protein is CASSLFSVQETQYF. The CDR3 bases are TGTGCCAGCAGCTTGTTCTCCGTCCAAGAGACCCAGTACTTC. J is TRBJ2-5 and V is TRBV5-4; no definite D call. The CDR3 extends over 14 amino acids. Germline-derived CDR1 and CDR2 are SGHNT and YYREEE (reference sequence). The V end lost 1 base, the J end lost 1 base, and 8 bases lay between the germline ends.

V is TRBV5-4 and J is TRBJ2-7; 11 bases agree with TRBD2. With V trimmed by 3 bases and J by 0 bases, 5 bases remained unmatched. The CDR3 has 16 amino acids. Per the germline V gene, CDR1 is SGHNT and CDR2 is YYREEE (reference sequence). The CDR3 DNA sequence: TGTGCCAGCAGCTCGCCCGGACTAGCGGGCTCCTACGAGCAGTACTTC. This codes for CASSSPGLAGSYEQYF.

V usage is TRBV6-1 and J usage is TRBJ2-4; D not resolved. The CDR3 consists of 11 residues. Germline V CDR1 and CDR2: MNHNS, SASEGT. The ends were cut back, 5 bases at V and 5 bases at J, with 4 bases in the middle. As DNA, the CDR3 is TGTGCCAGCAGTTACCAAAACATTCAGTACTTC. Translating gives CASSYQNIQYF.

This chain links TRBV5-1 with TRBJ2-3, with TRBD2 matching over 13 bases. The CDR3 extends over 16 amino acids. CDR1 is SGHRS, CDR2 YFSETQ, per germline. J lost 3 bases, V lost 3 bases, and 4 bases had no gene match. The chain's CDR3 is CASSSRTSGSTDTQYF. The CDR3 DNA sequence: TGCGCCAGCAGCTCTCGGACTAGCGGGAGTACAGATACGCAGTATTTT.

The chain combines TRBV6-1 with TRBJ1-1; unclear D gene. Trimming removed 2 bases at V and 0 bases at J, with 7 bases between. CDR3 length: 14 residues. From germline, CDR1 is MNHNS and CDR2 SASEGT. The CDR3 loop is CASSEIGMNTEAFF. The CDR3, as DNA: TGTGCCAGCAGTGAAATAGGGATGAACACTGAAGCTTTCTTT.

The chain uses TRBV6-6 and TRBJ1-2; 7 nucleotides line up with TRBD1. J lost 3 bases, V lost 6 bases, and 4 bases had no gene match. The germline V gene encodes CDR1 MNHNY and CDR2 SVGAGI (reference sequence). The CDR3 loop spans 13 amino acids. CDR3 loop: CASSHDRDYGYTF. In nucleotides, the CDR3 is TGTGCCAGCAGCCACGACAGGGACTATGGCTACACCTTC.